The clone carrying this TCR beta chain showed up just a few times. Antigen unknown. This sample stems from a study of cytomegalovirus exposure and HLA in healthy donors. Study observations and caveats: After further analysis at a later stage, around 17,000 TCR beta sequences were associated with HLA alleles at 0.05 false discovery rate.

The primer mix had 60 Vbeta and 13 Jbeta primers. Profiling relied on immunoSEQ multiplex PCR, and the TCRdb table lists in-frame clones only, not all of them. The data contain roughly 180,000 clones, about 10% of them singletons. Germline CDR1 GTSNPN, CDR2 SVGIG (reference sequence). This CDR3 region has 13 residues. V lost 2 bases to trimming and J lost 5 bases; unmatched junction nucleotides: 4. V is TRBV30 and J is TRBJ1-1; TRBD1 matches at 8 bases. Sequencing input: PBMCs. The sequence was collected from a young woman in good health and CMV-seropositive. CDR3 DNA sequence: TGTGCCTGGAGTTCGACAGGGGTTACTGAAGCTTTCTTT. This sequence encodes CAWSSTGVTEAFF.